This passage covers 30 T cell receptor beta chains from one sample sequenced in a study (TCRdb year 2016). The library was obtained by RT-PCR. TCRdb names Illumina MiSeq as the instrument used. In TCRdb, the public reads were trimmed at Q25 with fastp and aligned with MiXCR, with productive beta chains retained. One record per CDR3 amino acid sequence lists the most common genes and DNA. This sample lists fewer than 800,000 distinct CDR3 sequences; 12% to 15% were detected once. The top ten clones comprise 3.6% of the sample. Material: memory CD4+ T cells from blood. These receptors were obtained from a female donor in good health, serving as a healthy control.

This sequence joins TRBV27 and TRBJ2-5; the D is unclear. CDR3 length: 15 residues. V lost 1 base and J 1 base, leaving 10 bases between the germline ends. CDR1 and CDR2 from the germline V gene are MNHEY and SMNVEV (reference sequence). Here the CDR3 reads CASSLFGRLQETQYF. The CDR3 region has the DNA TGTGCCAGCAGTTTATTTGGCAGACTCCAAGAGACCCAGTACTTC.

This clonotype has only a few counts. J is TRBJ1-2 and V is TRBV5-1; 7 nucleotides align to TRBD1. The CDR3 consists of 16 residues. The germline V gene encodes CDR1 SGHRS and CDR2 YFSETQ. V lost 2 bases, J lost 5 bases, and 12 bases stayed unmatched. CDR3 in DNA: TGCGCCAGCAGCTTAGATTCGGGACAGATGTCGTATGGCTACACCTTC. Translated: CASSLDSGQMSYGYTF.

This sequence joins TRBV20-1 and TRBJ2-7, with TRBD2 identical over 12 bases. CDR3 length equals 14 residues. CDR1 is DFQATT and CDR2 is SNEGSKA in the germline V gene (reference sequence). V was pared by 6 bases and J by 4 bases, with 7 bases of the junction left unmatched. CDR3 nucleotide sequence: TGCAGTGCCGCAAGGGGGACTAGCGGGTACGAGCAGTACTTC. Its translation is CSAARGTSGYEQYF.

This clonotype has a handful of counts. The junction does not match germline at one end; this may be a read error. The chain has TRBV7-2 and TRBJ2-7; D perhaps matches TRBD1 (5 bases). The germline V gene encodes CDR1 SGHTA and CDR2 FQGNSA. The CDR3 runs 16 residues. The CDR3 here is CASRLVGAGNSYEQYF. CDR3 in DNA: TGTGCCAGCAGATTAGTTGGGGCAGGGAACTCCTACGAGCAGTACTTC.

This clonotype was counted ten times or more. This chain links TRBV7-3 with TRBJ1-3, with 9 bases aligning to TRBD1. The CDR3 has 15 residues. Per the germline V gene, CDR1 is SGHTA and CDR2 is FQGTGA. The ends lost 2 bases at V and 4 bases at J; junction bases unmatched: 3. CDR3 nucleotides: TGTGCCAGCAGCTTAGACAGGGGGTACGGAAACACCATATATTTT. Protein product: CASSLDRGYGNTIYF.

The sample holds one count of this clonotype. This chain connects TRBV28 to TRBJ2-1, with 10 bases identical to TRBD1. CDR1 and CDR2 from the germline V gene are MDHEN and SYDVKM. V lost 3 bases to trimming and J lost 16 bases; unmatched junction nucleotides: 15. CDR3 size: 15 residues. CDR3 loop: CASSFLRQGANLIFF. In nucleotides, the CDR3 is TGTGCCAGCAGTTTCCTTAGACAGGGGGCCAATTTAATATTCTTC.

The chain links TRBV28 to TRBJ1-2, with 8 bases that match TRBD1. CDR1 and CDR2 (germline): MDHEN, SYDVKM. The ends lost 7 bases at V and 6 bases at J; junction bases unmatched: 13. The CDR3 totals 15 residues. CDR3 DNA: TGTGCCAGCACCACCCAGGGGGCGACAAGGGATGGCTACACCTTC. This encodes CASTTQGATRDGYTF.

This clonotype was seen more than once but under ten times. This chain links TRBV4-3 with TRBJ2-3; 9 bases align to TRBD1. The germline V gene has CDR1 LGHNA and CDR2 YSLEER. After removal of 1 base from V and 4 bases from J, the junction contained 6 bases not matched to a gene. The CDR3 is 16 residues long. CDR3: CASSQGWGQGADTQYF. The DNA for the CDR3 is TGCGCCAGCAGCCAAGGATGGGGACAGGGTGCAGATACGCAGTATTTT.

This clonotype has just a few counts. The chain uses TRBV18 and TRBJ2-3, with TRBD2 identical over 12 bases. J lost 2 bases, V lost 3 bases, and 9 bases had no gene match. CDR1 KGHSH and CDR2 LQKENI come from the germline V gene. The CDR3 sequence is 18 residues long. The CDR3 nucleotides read TGTGCCAGCTCACCCCCCGGACTAGCGGGATCGCCCACAGATACGCAGTATTTT. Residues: CASSPPGLAGSPTDTQYF.

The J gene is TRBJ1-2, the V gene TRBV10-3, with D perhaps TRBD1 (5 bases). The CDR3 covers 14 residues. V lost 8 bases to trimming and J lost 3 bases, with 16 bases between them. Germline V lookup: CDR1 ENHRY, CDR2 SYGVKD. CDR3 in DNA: TGTGCCATCGGTCAAGGAGGGGCCCACTATGGCTACACCTTC. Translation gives CAIGQGGAHYGYTF.

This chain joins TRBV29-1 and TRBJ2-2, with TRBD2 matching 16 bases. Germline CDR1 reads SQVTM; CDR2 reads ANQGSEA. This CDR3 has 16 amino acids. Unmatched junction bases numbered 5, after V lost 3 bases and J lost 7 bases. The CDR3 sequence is CSVEGLAGGPDGELFF. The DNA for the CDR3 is TGCAGCGTTGAGGGACTAGCGGGAGGGCCAGACGGGGAGCTGTTTTTT.

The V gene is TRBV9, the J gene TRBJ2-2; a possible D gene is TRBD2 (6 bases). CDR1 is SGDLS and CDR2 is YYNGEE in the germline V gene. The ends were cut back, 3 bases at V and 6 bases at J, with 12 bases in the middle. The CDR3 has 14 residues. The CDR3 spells CASSAWGEAGELFF. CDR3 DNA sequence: TGTGCCAGCAGCGCCTGGGGGGAGGCCGGGGAGCTGTTTTTT.

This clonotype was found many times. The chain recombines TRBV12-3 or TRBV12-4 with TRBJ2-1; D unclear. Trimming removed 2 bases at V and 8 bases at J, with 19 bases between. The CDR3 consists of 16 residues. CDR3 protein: CASSLSLVKGQDEQFF. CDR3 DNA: TGTGCCAGCAGTTTAAGCCTAGTGAAAGGTCAGGATGAGCAGTTCTTC.

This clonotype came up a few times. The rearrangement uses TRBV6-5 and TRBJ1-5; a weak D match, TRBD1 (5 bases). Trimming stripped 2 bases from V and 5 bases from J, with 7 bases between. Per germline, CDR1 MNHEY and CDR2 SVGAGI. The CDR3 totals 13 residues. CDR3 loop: CASSYQGDQPQHF. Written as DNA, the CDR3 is TGTGCCAGCAGTTACCAAGGGGATCAGCCCCAGCATTTT.

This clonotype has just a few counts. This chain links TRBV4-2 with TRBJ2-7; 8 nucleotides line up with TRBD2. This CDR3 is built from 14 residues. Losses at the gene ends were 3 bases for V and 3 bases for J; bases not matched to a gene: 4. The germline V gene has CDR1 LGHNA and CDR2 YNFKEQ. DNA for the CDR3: TGTGCCAGCAGCCATACTAGCGGAAACTACGAGCAGTACTTC. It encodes CASSHTSGNYEQYF.

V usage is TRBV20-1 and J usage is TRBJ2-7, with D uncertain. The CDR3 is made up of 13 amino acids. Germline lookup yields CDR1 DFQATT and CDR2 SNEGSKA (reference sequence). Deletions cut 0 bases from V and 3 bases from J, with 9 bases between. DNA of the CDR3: TGCAGTGCTAGAGATATAGTAAACTACGAGCAGTACTTC. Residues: CSARDIVNYEQYF.

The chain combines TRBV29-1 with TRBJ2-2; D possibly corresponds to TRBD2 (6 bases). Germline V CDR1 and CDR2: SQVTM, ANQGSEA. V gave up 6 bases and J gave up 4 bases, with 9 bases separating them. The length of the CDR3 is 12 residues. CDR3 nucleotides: TGCAGCGTCCCTAGCGTCACCGGGGAGCTGTTTTTT. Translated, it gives CSVPSVTGELFF.

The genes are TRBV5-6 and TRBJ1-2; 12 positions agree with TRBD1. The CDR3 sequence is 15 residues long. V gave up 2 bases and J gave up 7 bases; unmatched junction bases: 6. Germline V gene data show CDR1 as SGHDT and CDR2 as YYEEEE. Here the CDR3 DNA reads TGTGCCAGCAGCTTCGGGACAGGGGGCTCGTTTGGCTACACCTTC. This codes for CASSFGTGGSFGYTF.

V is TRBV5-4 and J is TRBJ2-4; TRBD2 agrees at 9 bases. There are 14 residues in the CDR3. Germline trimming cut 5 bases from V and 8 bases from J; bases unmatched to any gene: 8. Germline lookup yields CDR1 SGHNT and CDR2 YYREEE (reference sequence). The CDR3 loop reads CASSSTSGGDIQYF. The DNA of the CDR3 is TGTGCCAGCAGTTCGACTAGCGGAGGGGACATTCAGTACTTC. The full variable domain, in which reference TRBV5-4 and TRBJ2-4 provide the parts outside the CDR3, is ETGVTQSPTHLIKTRGQQVTLRCSSQSGHNTVSWYQQALGQGPQFIFQYYREEENGRGNFPPRFSGLQFPNYSSELNVNALELDDSALYLCASSSTSGGDIQYFGAGTRLSVL.

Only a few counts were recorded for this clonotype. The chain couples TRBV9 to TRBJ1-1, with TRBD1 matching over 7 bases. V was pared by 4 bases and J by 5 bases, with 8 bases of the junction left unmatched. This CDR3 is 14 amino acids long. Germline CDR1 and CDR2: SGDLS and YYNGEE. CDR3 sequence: CASSQTGVGTEAFF. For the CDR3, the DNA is TGTGCCAGCAGCCAAACAGGGGTAGGGACTGAAGCTTTCTTT.

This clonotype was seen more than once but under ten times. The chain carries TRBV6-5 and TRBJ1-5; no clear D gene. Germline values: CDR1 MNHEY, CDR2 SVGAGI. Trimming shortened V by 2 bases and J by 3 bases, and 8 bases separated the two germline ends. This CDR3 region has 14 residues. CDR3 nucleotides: TGTGCCAGCAGTTACGTCGCCGCCAATCAGCCCCAGCATTTT. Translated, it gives CASSYVAANQPQHF.

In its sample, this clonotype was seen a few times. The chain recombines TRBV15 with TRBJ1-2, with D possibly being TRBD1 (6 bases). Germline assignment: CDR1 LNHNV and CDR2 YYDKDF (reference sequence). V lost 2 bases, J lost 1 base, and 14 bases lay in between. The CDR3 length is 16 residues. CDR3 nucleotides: TGTGCCACCAGCAGACCTGGGGACAATGATAACTATGGCTACACCTTC. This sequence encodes CATSRPGDNDNYGYTF.

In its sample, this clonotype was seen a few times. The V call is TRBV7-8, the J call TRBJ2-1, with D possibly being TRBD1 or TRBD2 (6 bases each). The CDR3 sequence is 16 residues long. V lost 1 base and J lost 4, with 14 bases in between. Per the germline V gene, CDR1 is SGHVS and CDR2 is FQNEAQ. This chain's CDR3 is CASSLEGGHLYNEQFF. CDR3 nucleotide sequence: TGTGCCAGCAGCTTAGAGGGGGGACATCTTTACAATGAGCAGTTCTTC.

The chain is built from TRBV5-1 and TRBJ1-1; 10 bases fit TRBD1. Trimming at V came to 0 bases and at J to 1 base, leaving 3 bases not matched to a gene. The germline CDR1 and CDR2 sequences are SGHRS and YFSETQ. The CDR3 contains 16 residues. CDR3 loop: CASSLGDRGENTEAFF. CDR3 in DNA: TGCGCCAGCAGCTTGGGGGACAGGGGTGAGAACACTGAAGCTTTCTTT.

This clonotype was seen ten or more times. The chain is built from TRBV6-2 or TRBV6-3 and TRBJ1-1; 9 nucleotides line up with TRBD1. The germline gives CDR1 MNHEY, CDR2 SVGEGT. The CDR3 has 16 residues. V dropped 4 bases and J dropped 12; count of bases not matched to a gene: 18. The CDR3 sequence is CASSSLSGTGTMKTFF. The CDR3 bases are TGTGCCAGCAGTTCCCTATCAGGGACAGGGACCATGAAAACTTTCTTT.

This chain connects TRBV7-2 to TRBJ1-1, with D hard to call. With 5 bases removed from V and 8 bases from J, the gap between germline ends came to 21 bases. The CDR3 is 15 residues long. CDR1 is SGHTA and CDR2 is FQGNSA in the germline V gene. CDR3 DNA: TGTGCCAGCAGCATACCCGAGACCACCCGCCGGGAAGCTTTCTTT. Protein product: CASSIPETTRREAFF.

CDR3 sequence reads: CASSLDGSYYGYTF. DNA for the CDR3: TGCGCCAGCAGCTTGGACGGGTCTTACTATGGCTACACCTTC. The chain couples TRBV5-1 to TRBJ1-2; no clear D. Per germline, CDR1 SGHRS and CDR2 YFSETQ. Trimming shortened V by 0 bases and J by 3 bases, and 9 bases separated the two germline ends. The length of the CDR3 is 14 residues.

The CDR3 DNA follows: TGTGCCAGCAGCTTACGGGACTGGCACAACATTCAGTACTTC. Translated, it gives CASSLRDWHNIQYF. The chain joins TRBV5-6 to TRBJ2-4; tentatively, D is TRBD2 (6 bases). The CDR3 contains 14 residues. Germline V gives CDR1 SGHDT, CDR2 YYEEEE. Trimming removed 2 bases at V and 7 bases at J, with 13 bases between. The variable domain in full, completed from reference TRBV5-6 and TRBJ2-4, reads DAGVTQSPTHLIKTRGQQVTLRCSPKSGHDTVSWYQQALGQGPQFIFQYYEEEERQRGNFPDRFSGHQFPNYSSELNVNALLLGDSALYLCASSLRDWHNIQYFGAGTRLSVL.

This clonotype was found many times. As DNA, the CDR3 is TGCAGTGCTAGAGAAGTCGGTCAGGGGGGTGGCTACACCTTC. Amino acids: CSAREVGQGGGYTF. The chain has TRBV20-1 and TRBJ1-2; the match to TRBD1 covers 7 bases. Trimming removed 0 bases from V and 7 bases from J; junction bases left unmatched: 8. The CDR3 extends over 14 amino acids. Germline CDR1 and CDR2: DFQATT and SNEGSKA (reference sequence).

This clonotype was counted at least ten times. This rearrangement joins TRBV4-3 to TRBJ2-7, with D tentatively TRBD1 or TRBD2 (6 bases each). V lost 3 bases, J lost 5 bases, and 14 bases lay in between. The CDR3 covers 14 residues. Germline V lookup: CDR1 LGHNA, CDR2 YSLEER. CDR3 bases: TGCGCCAGCAGCCAGGGGGCGGGAACGAACGAGCAGTACTTC. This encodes CASSQGAGTNEQYF.